A selection of T cell receptor beta chains follows, all from one sample in a study of T cells in Graves' hyperthyroidism and ophthalmopathy. Via MiXCR, TCRdb re-called the multiplex PCR reads, giving one row per CDR3 protein. The data show approximately 400,000 distinct CDR3 sequences, about 15% seen once. Sequenced input: blood. The receptors were sampled from an older woman with Graves' hyperthyroidism. Both conserved end residues are part of each CDR3. D genes are given only for firm matches. Some rows have no size entry. The others give once, few or many, or a class for an expanded clone.

D,size,V,J,CDR3,DNA
-,many,TRBV24-1,TRBJ2-3,CATSDPLASSTDTQYF,TGTGCCACCAGTGACCCGCTAGCGTCTAGCACAGATACGCAGTATTTT
-,many,TRBV6-1,TRBJ1-1,CASLLGAGRTEAFF,TGTGCCAGCTTACTCGGGGCAGGGCGCACTGAAGCTTTCTTT
-,-,TRBV7-9,TRBJ2-3,CASSQSRVTDTQYF,TGTGCCAGCAGCCAATCTAGGGTCACAGATACGCAGTATTTT
-,-,TRBV19,TRBJ1-5,CASSISRESQPQHF,TGTGCCAGTAGTATTTCCAGGGAGAGCCAGCCCCAGCATTTT
-,-,TRBV9,TRBJ2-2,CASSVEAWSGELFF,TGTGCCAGCAGCGTAGAGGCCTGGAGTGGGGAGCTGTTTTTT
TRBD1,many,TRBV12-3/TRBV12-4,TRBJ2-7,CASSLGGQGFYEQYF,TGTGCCAGCAGTTTAGGGGGACAGGGATTCTACGAGCAGTACTTC
-,-,TRBV20-1,TRBJ2-5,CSARPHTRVGETQYF,TGCAGTGCTAGACCCCATACTAGAGTAGGAGAGACCCAGTACTTC
TRBD2,once,TRBV27,TRBJ2-5,CASSSLTSGSAETQYF,TGTGCCAGCAGTTCTCTGACTAGCGGGAGCGCGGAGACCCAGTACTTC
-,many,TRBV3-1,TRBJ2-7,CASSFTIHEQYF,TGTGCCAGCAGCTTCACAATCCACGAGCAGTACTTC
TRBD1,few,TRBV6-9,TRBJ2-1,CASSSQGQGEREQFF,TGTGCCAGCAGTTCACAGGGACAGGGGGAGAGGGAGCAGTTCTTC
-,once,TRBV6-1,TRBJ1-2,CASRRAGIDGYTF,TGTGCCAGCAGGCGCGCGGGGATCGATGGCTACACCTTC
-,many,TRBV5-6,TRBJ2-5,CASISDREETQYF,TGTGCCAGCATCTCGGACCGGGAAGAGACCCAGTACTTC
TRBD2,few,TRBV4-1,TRBJ2-1,CASSQDGGASGRSPFF,TGCGCCAGCAGCCAAGATGGGGGGGCTAGCGGGAGGAGCCCGTTCTTC
-,many,TRBV30,TRBJ2-3,CAWSNPPARGGHTDTQYF,TGTGCCTGGAGTAATCCCCCCGCCAGGGGAGGTCACACAGATACGCAGTATTTT
TRBD2,-,TRBV4-1,TRBJ2-5,CASSQDRAGGQETQYF,TGCGCCAGCAGCCAAGATCGGGCGGGGGGCCAAGAGACCCAGTACTTC
-,many,TRBV12-3/TRBV12-4,TRBJ1-5,CASSPPAGVRGNQPQHF,TGTGCCAGCAGCCCGCCAGCCGGGGTTAGGGGCAATCAGCCCCAGCATTTT